These T cell receptor beta chains were read from a single sample in a study. Sequenced by immunoSEQ multiplex PCR; TCRdb stores in-frame clones only, minus some. Here the sample spans under 90,000 clones, around 93% being singletons. Sequences were obtained from PBMCs. The receptors were sampled from a man aged 35 to 55 with rheumatoid arthritis. The CDR3 runs from the conserved cysteine through the conserved F or W. A D gene is named only where the DNA matches it firmly. Clone size appears in some rows only: once, few, many, or a class for an expanded clone.

V	D	J	size	DNA	CDR3
TRBV24-1	TRBD1	TRBJ2-1	NA	TGTGCCACCAGTGTGCCCGGGACAGGGGACAATGAGCAGTTCTTC	CATSVPGTGDNEQFF
TRBV5-1	NA	TRBJ1-2	NA	TGCGCCAGCAGCTCCCCCATGGGAGGCTATGGCTACACCTTC	CASSSPMGGYGYTF
TRBV7-8	TRBD2	TRBJ2-1	NA	TGTGCCAGCAGCTCGCATTCGGGACTAGCGGGCCCCGCCTACAATGAGCAGTTCTTC	CASSSHSGLAGPAYNEQFF
TRBV19	NA	TRBJ2-1	NA	TGTGCCAGTAGTATACTTCTTGGTTCCGCCTACAATGAGCAGTTCTTC	CASSILLGSAYNEQFF
TRBV6-6	TRBD1	TRBJ1-1	once	TGTGCCAGCAGTGCGACAGGGAGGAACACTGAAGCTTTCTTT	CASSATGRNTEAFF
TRBV19	NA	TRBJ1-3	once	TGTGCCAGTAGTTTCCGACAGGACTACTCTGGAAACACCATATATTTT	CASSFRQDYSGNTIYF
TRBV7-9	TRBD1	TRBJ1-1	NA	TGTGCCAGCAGCCCAGGGGGCGTACCGTGGAACACTGAAGCTTTCTTT	CASSPGGVPWNTEAFF
TRBV7-9	NA	TRBJ1-6	once	TGTGCCAGCAGGGCAGCCCTCCGACTGGGGGTACATTCACCCCTCCACTTT	CASRAALRLGVHSPLHF
TRBV27	TRBD1	TRBJ1-2	NA	TGTGCCAGCAGTTCGGCAGGGGGCAACTATGGCTACACCTTC	CASSSAGGNYGYTF
TRBV20-1	NA	TRBJ1-4	NA	TGCAGTGCTAGTGCCAAGACAGGCAAAGCAACTAATGAAAAACTGTTTTTT	CSASAKTGKATNEKLFF
TRBV15	NA	TRBJ2-3	NA	TGTGCCACCAGCAGGGGACTTTTAAGCACAGATACGCAGTATTTT	CATSRGLLSTDTQYF
TRBV4-1	TRBD2	TRBJ2-1	few	TGCGCCAGCAGCCAAGACTTCGGGCTAGCGGGAGAGAATGAGCAGTTCTTC	CASSQDFGLAGENEQFF
TRBV7-3	NA	TRBJ1-1	NA	TGTGCCAGCAGCTTGTATGGGTTGGGGAACACTGAAGCTTTCTTT	CASSLYGLGNTEAFF
TRBV5-4	TRBD1	TRBJ2-7	NA	TGTGCCAGCAGCTACGACAGGGTGGGCGAGCAGTACTTC	CASSYDRVGEQYF
TRBV7-7	TRBD1	TRBJ2-5	NA	TGTGCTAGCAGCCGATACCCGGGACAGGACCAAGAGACCCAGTACTTC	CASSRYPGQDQETQYF
TRBV7-2	NA	TRBJ1-2	NA	TGTGCCAGCAGCGACTCCCTAGACAGCCTTCCTCCCTTC	CASSDSLDSLPPF
TRBV28	NA	TRBJ1-1	NA	TGTGCCAGCAGTTTTAGGATTGGGGACACTGAAGCTTTCTTT	CASSFRIGDTEAFF
TRBV18	TRBD2	TRBJ2-7	NA	TGTGCCAGCTCGGCAGGACTAGCGGGGGGGCTAATCTACGAGCAGTACTTC	CASSAGLAGGLIYEQYF
TRBV21-1	NA	TRBJ1-2	NA	TGTGCCAGCAGCAGGAGTTGGGGCTACACCTTC	CASSRSWGYTF
TRBV12-3/TRBV12-4	NA	TRBJ1-2	once	TGTGCCAGCAGTTTAGGGGGGCTCTCTGGCTACACCTTC	CASSLGGLSGYTF
TRBV14	TRBD2	TRBJ2-5	NA	TGTGCCAGCAGCCAAGCAGCGGGGGAGACCCAGTACTTC	CASSQAAGETQYF
TRBV5-1	TRBD2	TRBJ2-5	once	TGCGCCAGCAGCTTTGAGGGAGGGTTCAAAGAGACCCAGTACTTC	CASSFEGGFKETQYF
TRBV4-2	NA	TRBJ1-2	NA	TGTGCCAGCAGCCAAGTTCAGGCGGGGGGCAACTATGGCTACACCTTC	CASSQVQAGGNYGYTF
TRBV4-1	NA	TRBJ1-6	once	TGCGCCAGCAGCCAAGTGTTTGCGGAGTATAATTCACCCCTCCACTTT	CASSQVFAEYNSPLHF